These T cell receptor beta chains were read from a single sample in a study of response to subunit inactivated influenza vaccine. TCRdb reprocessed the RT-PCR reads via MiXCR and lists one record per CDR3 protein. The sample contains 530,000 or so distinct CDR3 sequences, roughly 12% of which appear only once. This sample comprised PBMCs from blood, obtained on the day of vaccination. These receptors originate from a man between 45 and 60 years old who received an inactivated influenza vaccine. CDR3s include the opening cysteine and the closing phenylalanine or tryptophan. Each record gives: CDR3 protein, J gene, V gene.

CDR3 protein: CSVFSSGRANEQFF
J gene: TRBJ2-1
V gene: TRBV29-1

CDR3 protein: CASSPNYYEQYF
J gene: TRBJ2-7
V gene: TRBV18

CDR3 protein: CASSFLGQGVGELFF
J gene: TRBJ2-2
V gene: TRBV12-3/TRBV12-4

CDR3 protein: CASSFKAGREPQHF
J gene: TRBJ1-5
V gene: TRBV12-3/TRBV12-4

CDR3 protein: CASSLDGVSYEQYF
J gene: TRBJ2-7
V gene: TRBV7-9

CDR3 protein: CASNGRDGITDTQYF
J gene: TRBJ2-3
V gene: TRBV7-9

CDR3 protein: CASSSGRGINEKLFF
J gene: TRBJ1-4
V gene: TRBV12-3/TRBV12-4

CDR3 protein: CASSLVQGYDGYTF
J gene: TRBJ1-2
V gene: TRBV7-8

CDR3 protein: CSALRLAGELEQYF
J gene: TRBJ2-7
V gene: TRBV20-1

CDR3 protein: CASSGQVPNTGELFF
J gene: TRBJ2-2
V gene: TRBV12-3/TRBV12-4

CDR3 protein: CSATDRGSYEQYF
J gene: TRBJ2-7
V gene: TRBV20-1

CDR3 protein: CATSLRAEPNTGELFF
J gene: TRBJ2-2
V gene: TRBV21-1

CDR3 protein: CASSLRFTSGRQETQYF
J gene: TRBJ2-5
V gene: TRBV5-4

CDR3 protein: CASKNWDSLNSPLHF
J gene: TRBJ1-6
V gene: TRBV11-2

CDR3 protein: CASSLKTGNHEQYF
J gene: TRBJ2-7
V gene: TRBV28

CDR3 protein: CASSLRLAGTSYEQYF
J gene: TRBJ2-7
V gene: TRBV5-1

CDR3 protein: CSARGLAGVVEQFF
J gene: TRBJ2-1
V gene: TRBV20-1

CDR3 protein: CASSLPNRVNSPLHF
J gene: TRBJ1-6
V gene: TRBV7-2

CDR3 protein: CASSFSFGTGVGEQYF
J gene: TRBJ2-7
V gene: TRBV11-2

CDR3 protein: CASSLARDGFSGANVLTF
J gene: TRBJ2-6
V gene: TRBV7-2

CDR3 protein: CAIDRVFYNEQFF
J gene: TRBJ2-1
V gene: TRBV2

CDR3 protein: CASSLGQGVGELFF
J gene: TRBJ2-2
V gene: TRBV5-6

CDR3 protein: CASSPFSGRAGVEQFF
J gene: TRBJ2-1
V gene: TRBV28

CDR3 protein: CATSRWGLARSYNEQFF
J gene: TRBJ2-1
V gene: TRBV15

CDR3 protein: CASSQDSGGNTEAFF
J gene: TRBJ1-1
V gene: TRBV4-3

CDR3 protein: CASSFNTATGANVLTF
J gene: TRBJ2-6
V gene: TRBV27

CDR3 protein: CASSNTGTGFGEQYF
J gene: TRBJ2-7
V gene: TRBV2

CDR3 protein: CASSSTSSYEQYF
J gene: TRBJ2-7
V gene: TRBV7-8

CDR3 protein: CASSRNRDNEQFF
J gene: TRBJ2-1
V gene: TRBV18